This TCR beta chain was captured in a study of response to subunit inactivated influenza vaccine. The study, taken as a whole, reports: The authors suggested that few new T cells are recruited per seasonal influenza vaccination.

Concerning this clonotype: Its cognate antigen is unknown.

From the RT-PCR reads, TCRdb called clonotypes with MiXCR, one entry per CDR3 protein. The sample has a few hundred thousand distinct CDR3 sequences, approximately 14% seen once. The input for sequencing was PBMCs from blood, taken approximately 13 days after vaccination. The source of this sequence is a middle-aged man who received an inactivated influenza vaccine.

CDR3 in amino acids: CASSLVGSQGNQPQHF. The DNA for the CDR3 is TGTGCCAGCAGCTTAGTTGGCTCCCAGGGCAATCAGCCCCAGCATTTT. The genes are TRBV7-2 and TRBJ1-5; no firm D call. The germline V gene has CDR1 SGHTA and CDR2 FQGNSA. CDR3 length: 16 residues. Trimming pared 1 base from V and 2 bases from J, leaving 12 bases between.